The 32 T cell receptor beta chains below were found in one sample sequenced in a study of metastatic and nonmetastatic thyroid tumors. Thyroid surgery took place with no prior treatment in any patient. MiXCR was used by TCRdb to re-call the PCR reads. The sample lists 43,000 or so clones; 4% to 5% were seen once. Sequencing input: blood. The receptors originated from a female donor with papillary thyroid cancer or a benign thyroid nodule (not recorded which). Some clones in this sample may be carry-over from other donors' samples.

Ten or more counts support this clone. CDR3 DNA sequence: TGTGCCATCTGCGGTACATCGAACACTGAAGCTTTCTTT. As protein: CAICGTSNTEAFF. The chain employs TRBV10-3 and TRBJ1-1; D is ambiguous. Germline lookup yields CDR1 ENHRY and CDR2 SYGVKD. This CDR3 region has 13 residues. Trimming cost V 8 bases and J 1 base, with 11 bases left between them.

This clone has a count of ten or more. The genes are TRBV7-8 and TRBJ1-1, with D maybe TRBD1 (5 bases). Per germline, CDR1 SGHVS and CDR2 FQNEAQ. V was pared by 5 bases and J by 4 bases, with 11 bases between. The CDR3 spans 13 residues. CDR3 amino acids: CASSAWGSTEAFF. The CDR3 DNA follows: TGTGCCAGCAGCGCGTGGGGGAGCACTGAAGCTTTCTTT.

This clone occurred a few times. The chain is built from TRBV7-2 and TRBJ2-1; the D is unclear. Germline CDR1 SGHTA, CDR2 FQGNSA. The CDR3 is made up of 11 amino acids. Trimming cost V 3 bases and J 8 bases, with 5 bases left between them. The CDR3 DNA follows: TGTGCCAGCAGCTTTTTACATGAGCAGTTCTTC. Its protein is CASSFLHEQFF.

In this sample, this clone turned up a few times. One end of the junction varies from germline; a read error may be responsible. This chain links TRBV9 with TRBJ1-1; D gene uncertain. CDR3 size: 15 residues. Germline assignment: CDR1 SGDLS and CDR2 YYNGEE. CDR3 region: CANSVEGGENAEAFF. CDR3 DNA: TGTGCCAACAGCGTAGAGGGCGGGGAGAACGCTGAAGCTTTCTTT.

This clone has at least ten counts. The gene calls are TRBV5-1 and TRBJ2-7; D is unclear. Trimming removed 4 bases at V and 3 bases at J, with 14 bases between. The CDR3 has 14 amino acids. Germline V gives CDR1 SGHRS, CDR2 YFSETQ. The CDR3 here is CASSQDLSLYEQYF. In nucleotides, the CDR3 is TGCGCCAGCAGCCAAGACCTATCCCTCTACGAGCAGTACTTC. Together with reference TRBV5-1 and TRBJ2-7, the CDR3 gives the full variable domain: KAGVTQTPRYLIKTRGQQVTLSCSPISGHRSVSWYQQTPGQGLQFLFEYFSETQRNKGNFPGRFSGRQFSNSRSEMNVSTLELGDSALYLCASSQDLSLYEQYFGPGTRLTVT.

Remarks on this clone: The conserved closing phenylalanine or tryptophan is absent in this CDR3, likely reflecting a read error. The chain couples TRBV5-1 to TRBJ2-7; D is perhaps TRBD1 (6 bases). The CDR3 has 14 residues. CDR1 is SGHRS and CDR2 is YFSETQ in the germline V gene. CDR3 sequence (DNA): TGCGCCAGCAGCTGGTCGTCGACAGGTTACGACCAGTACTTA. Translated, it gives CASSWSSTGYDQYL.

This clone was counted at least ten times. V is TRBV4-1 and J is TRBJ2-7, with no clear D. The V end was cut by 0 bases, the J end by 0 bases, with 15 bases between. There are 17 residues in the CDR3. CDR1 is MGHRA and CDR2 is YSYEKL in the germline V gene. In nucleotides, the CDR3 is TGCGCCAGCAGCCAAGATCAAGGTCGAGGTCACTCCTACGAGCAGTACTTC. Translating it yields CASSQDQGRGHSYEQYF.

There are a few counts of this clone. This chain joins TRBV20-1 and TRBJ2-3; D is perhaps TRBD2 (6 bases). V dropped 3 bases and J dropped 12 bases, with 25 bases sitting between them. Germline CDR1 and CDR2: DFQATT and SNEGSKA (reference sequence). CDR3 size: 15 residues. CDR3 loop: CSASVSGSEADIQYF. CDR3 in DNA: TGCAGTGCTAGTGTATCCGGGAGTGAGGCAGATATTCAGTATTTT.

This clone was seen a handful of times. The chain couples TRBV5-1 to TRBJ2-2; D not resolved. V was clipped by 4 bases and J by 1 base, with 8 bases between them. There are 14 residues in the CDR3. Germline assignment: CDR1 SGHRS and CDR2 YFSETQ. In DNA, the CDR3 is TGCGCCAGCAGCCACGGTGGGAACACCGGGGAGCTGTTTTTT. It specifies CASSHGGNTGELFF.

This clone was observed many times. The V gene is TRBV7-3, the J gene TRBJ2-2; perhaps D is TRBD1 or TRBD2 (5 bases each). The germline V gene has CDR1 SGHTA and CDR2 FQGTGA. V lost 5 bases and J lost 7, with 11 bases in between. This CDR3 has 13 residues. The CDR3 protein is CASSPGAGGELFF. CDR3 in DNA: TGTGCCAGCAGCCCCGGGGCGGGCGGGGAGCTGTTTTTT.

This clone turned up a few times. The chain recombines TRBV12-3 or TRBV12-4 with TRBJ2-1, with 11 bases lining up with TRBD2. The CDR3 has 11 amino acids. V lost 5 bases and J lost 15; bases outside the gene matches: 3. As DNA, the CDR3 is TGTGCCAGCAGTATTAGCGGGAGGGTGTTCTTC. The encoded protein is CASSISGRVFF.

On this clone itself: A single base separates this from a much larger clone, so it may be a read error. V and J are TRBV6-5 and TRBJ2-7; 12 nucleotides match TRBD2. The germline V gene encodes CDR1 MNHEY and CDR2 SVGAGI. The CDR3 has 14 amino acids. The CDR3 here is CASSSTSGGYDQYF. In DNA, the CDR3 is TGTGCCAGCAGTTCGACTAGCGGGGGTTACGACCAGTACTTC.

By sample share, this clone is medium-sized. The J gene is TRBJ1-6, the V gene TRBV20-1; 7 nucleotides agree with TRBD1. The CDR3 totals 14 residues. Germline V gene lookup returns CDR1 DFQATT and CDR2 SNEGSKA (reference sequence). With 3 bases clipped from V and 7 bases from J, the junction kept 6 bases outside the gene matches. The CDR3 DNA sequence: TGCAGTGCTAGTCAGGGACAGCAAAATTCACCCCTCCACTTT. Its protein product is CSASQGQQNSPLHF.

This clone turned up a few times. This rearrangement joins TRBV12-3 or TRBV12-4 to TRBJ2-1, with a weak D call TRBD2 (6 bases). The length of the CDR3 is 15 residues. Trimming pared 3 bases from V and 4 bases from J, leaving 13 bases between. DNA for the CDR3: TGTGCCAGCAGTTTCAGGCAGGGACTGTACAATGAGCAGTTCTTC. Amino acid sequence: CASSFRQGLYNEQFF.

This clone was recorded at least ten times. CDR3 sequence (DNA): TGTGCCAGCAGCTTACGCTCGGACAGCCTGGGGTATGGCTACACCTTC. This sequence encodes CASSLRSDSLGYGYTF. The J gene is TRBJ1-2, the V gene TRBV9; D perhaps matches TRBD1 (6 bases). The CDR3 is made up of 16 amino acids. V was pared by 4 bases and J by 5 bases, with 21 bases between. The V gene's germline CDR1 is SGDLS and CDR2 YYNGEE.

This clone was detected only a few times. Germline is not matched at one junction end, which may reflect a read error. The gene calls are TRBV19 and TRBJ2-1, with a tentative D call TRBD1 (6 bases). The germline gives CDR1 LNHDA, CDR2 SQIVND (reference sequence). This CDR3 is 15 amino acids long. The CDR3 bases are TGTGCCAGTAGTATAGAGGGGACAACCTACGATGAGCAATTCTTC. Translating it yields CASSIEGTTYDEQFF.

In this sample, this clone turned up a few times. The chain links TRBV6-2 or TRBV6-3 to TRBJ1-2; D uncertain. CDR1 is MNHEY, CDR2 SVGEGT, per germline. Trimming left V 7 bases short and J 0 bases short, with 9 bases between. This CDR3 comprises 13 residues. The CDR3 loop is CASNRQANYGYTF. CDR3 in DNA: TGTGCCAGCAACCGCCAGGCTAACTATGGCTACACCTTC.

The sample holds many counts of this clone. This chain uses TRBV18 with TRBJ1-1; the match to TRBD1 covers 7 bases. This CDR3 has 15 amino acids. The V gene end was trimmed by 0 bases and the J gene end by 2 bases; junction bases not matched to a gene: 3. Germline CDR1 KGHSH, CDR2 LQKENI. The CDR3, as DNA: TGTGCCAGCTCACCACCTGGGACAGTAAACACTGAAGCTTTCTTT. Translation gives CASSPPGTVNTEAFF.

A note on this clone: This may be a read error, as it is one base from a much larger clone. The J gene is TRBJ1-5, the V gene TRBV20-1; D remains ambiguous. The CDR3 contains 15 residues. Trimming removed 3 bases from V and 0 bases from J, with 12 bases in between. Germline-derived CDR1 and CDR2 are DFQATT and SNEGSKA (reference sequence). Here the CDR3 reads CSARTVRASNQPQHF. The CDR3 DNA sequence: TGCAGTGCTAGGACGGTTCGGGCTAGCAATCAGCCCCAGCATTTT.

This clone has a count of ten or more. Other DNA sequences of this sample code for an identical CDR3. The chain is built from TRBV2 and TRBJ2-5; 8 bases fit TRBD2. The CDR3 has 14 amino acids. V shed 5 bases, J shed 0 bases, and the junction held 2 bases outside the gene matches. In germline, CDR1 is SNHLY, CDR2 FYNNEI. The CDR3 DNA is TGTGCCAGCAGTCGTAGCGGGAACCAAGAGACCCAGTACTTC. This codes for CASSRSGNQETQYF.

The chain joins TRBV7-8 to TRBJ1-5, with D unresolved. V gave up 3 bases and J gave up 6 bases, with 9 bases separating them. CDR1 and CDR2 from the germline V gene are SGHVS and FQNEAQ. The CDR3 sequence is 13 residues long. The CDR3 region is CASSFSPGQPQHF. The CDR3 coding sequence is TGTGCCAGCAGCTTTTCTCCTGGTCAGCCCCAGCATTTT.

This clone was seen at least ten times. The chain recombines TRBV5-4 with TRBJ2-7; 13 bases line up with TRBD2. The CDR3 totals 16 residues. Germline CDR1 is SGHNT and CDR2 is YYREEE (reference sequence). V was pared by 4 bases and J by 3 bases, with 7 bases of the junction left unmatched. The CDR3 protein is CASSRWTSGRLYEQYF. The CDR3 DNA sequence: TGTGCCAGCAGCCGCTGGACTAGCGGGAGACTCTACGAGCAGTACTTC.

This clone was seen ten or more times. The rearrangement uses TRBV30 and TRBJ2-1; the match to TRBD2 covers 11 bases. There are 15 residues in the CDR3. Germline V gene sequence: CDR1 GTSNPN, CDR2 SVGIG (reference sequence). With V trimmed by 4 bases and J by 6 bases, 8 bases remained unmatched. CDR3 sequence: CAWIRASGRSNEQFF. DNA for the CDR3: TGTGCCTGGATTAGGGCTAGCGGGAGGAGCAATGAGCAGTTCTTC.

This clone came up many times. The CDR3 DNA is TGCAGTGCCTTGCCTCCTAGCGGGAATATTAACTCGAAGGACACCGGGGAGCTGTTTTTT. Its protein is CSALPPSGNINSKDTGELFF. This chain joins TRBV20-1 and TRBJ2-2; TRBD2 matches at 9 bases. The trim removed 6 bases at V and 3 bases at J, leaving 23 bases unmatched. CDR3 length: 20 residues. Germline CDR1 DFQATT, CDR2 SNEGSKA (reference sequence).

This clone has a count of ten or more. The J gene is TRBJ2-7, the V gene TRBV5-5, with D unresolved. Trimming took off 0 bases at V and 5 bases at J, with 9 bases between the two ends. Germline V lookup: CDR1 SGHKS, CDR2 YYEKEE (reference sequence). The CDR3 is 13 residues long. As DNA, the CDR3 is TGTGCCAGCAGCTTGGACGTCCGGGACGAGCAGTACTTC. It yields the protein CASSLDVRDEQYF.

Many counts were recorded for this clone. The genes are TRBV5-1 and TRBJ1-5, with 7 nucleotides matching TRBD1. This CDR3 contains 13 residues. Germline lookup yields CDR1 SGHRS and CDR2 YFSETQ. V trimming: 4 bases; J trimming: 4 bases; junction bases outside the gene matches: 2. In nucleotides, the CDR3 is TGCGCCAGCAGCAAGGACAGGAATCAGCCCCAGCATTTT. Translated: CASSKDRNQPQHF. Full variable domain (rest looked up from reference TRBV5-1 and TRBJ1-5): KAGVTQTPRYLIKTRGQQVTLSCSPISGHRSVSWYQQTPGQGLQFLFEYFSETQRNKGNFPGRFSGRQFSNSRSEMNVSTLELGDSALYLCASSKDRNQPQHFGDGTRLSIL.

This clone was found a few times. V usage is TRBV20-1 and J usage is TRBJ1-5; D is ambiguous. This CDR3 has 13 residues. The V gene lost 6 bases and the J gene lost 6 bases, with 15 bases spanning the gap. Germline values: CDR1 DFQATT, CDR2 SNEGSKA (reference sequence). CDR3 coding DNA: TGCAGTGCCCACGATCAACCGGGTCAGCCCCAGCATTTT. This codes for CSAHDQPGQPQHF.

This clone was seen at least ten times. The CDR3 DNA follows: TGTGCCATCAGTTACAGAGAGGCTGGAAACACCATATATTTT. Translating gives CAISYREAGNTIYF. The rearrangement joins TRBV10-3 to TRBJ1-3, with unresolved D. The CDR3 is 14 residues long. CDR1 and CDR2 (germline): ENHRY, SYGVKD. Trimming took 5 bases from V and 2 from J, leaving 10 bases between them.

This chain links TRBV19 with TRBJ1-3, with D uncertain. V was cut by 7 bases and J by 6 bases, with 10 bases left in between. CDR1 and CDR2 from the germline V gene are LNHDA and SQIVND (reference sequence). CDR3 length: 12 residues. CDR3 residues: CASKEAENTIYF. Written as DNA, the CDR3 is TGTGCCAGTAAGGAGGCTGAAAACACCATATATTTT.

There are many counts of this clone. The chain combines TRBV9 with TRBJ2-7, with D uncertain. The CDR3 covers 14 residues. Germline V gene lookup returns CDR1 SGDLS and CDR2 YYNGEE. V lost 3 bases to trimming and J lost 3 bases, with 13 bases between them. The chain's CDR3 is CASSADTSGYEQYF. The CDR3 DNA reads as TGTGCCAGCAGCGCCGACACCTCGGGCTACGAGCAGTACTTC.

This clone was counted a few times. This chain links TRBV15 with TRBJ2-7; 8 nucleotides agree with TRBD1. V trimming: 3 bases; J trimming: 3 bases; junction bases outside the gene matches: 1. The CDR3 totals 13 residues. Germline V lookup: CDR1 LNHNV, CDR2 YYDKDF (reference sequence). CDR3 amino acids: CATSSGTGYEQYF. DNA of the CDR3: TGTGCCACCAGCAGTGGGACAGGCTACGAGCAGTACTTC.

This clone appeared many times. In nucleotides, the CDR3 is TGTGCCAGCAGCCCTTGGGGGTCCAGCGGGAGGACAGATACGCAGTATTTT. It codes for CASSPWGSSGRTDTQYF. The V call is TRBV9, the J call TRBJ2-3; 9 bases are shared with TRBD2. The CDR3 spans 17 residues. Germline V gene lookup returns CDR1 SGDLS and CDR2 YYNGEE. Trimming took 4 bases from V and 3 from J; bases not matched to a gene: 12.